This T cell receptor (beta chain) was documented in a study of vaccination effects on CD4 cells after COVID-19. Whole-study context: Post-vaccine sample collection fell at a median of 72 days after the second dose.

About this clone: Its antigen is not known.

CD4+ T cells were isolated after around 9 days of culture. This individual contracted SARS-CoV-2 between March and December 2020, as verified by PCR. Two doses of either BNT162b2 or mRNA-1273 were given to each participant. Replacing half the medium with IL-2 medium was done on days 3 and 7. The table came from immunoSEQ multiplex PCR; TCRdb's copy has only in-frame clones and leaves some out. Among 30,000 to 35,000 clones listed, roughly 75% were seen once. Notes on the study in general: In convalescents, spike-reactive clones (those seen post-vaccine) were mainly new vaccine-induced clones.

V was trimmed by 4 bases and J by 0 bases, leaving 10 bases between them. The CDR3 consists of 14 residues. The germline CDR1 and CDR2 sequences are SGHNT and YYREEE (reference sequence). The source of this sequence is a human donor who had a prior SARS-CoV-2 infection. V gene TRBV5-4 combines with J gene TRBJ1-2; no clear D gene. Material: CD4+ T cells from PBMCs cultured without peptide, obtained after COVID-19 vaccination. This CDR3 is CASSVGLANYGYTF. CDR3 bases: TGTGCCAGCAGCGTGGGCCTAGCTAACTATGGCTACACCTTC.